This TCR beta chain was obtained from a study of regulatory T cells in long-lasting Graves disease. Combining iRepertoire HTBI primers with Arm-PCR of CDR3 regions, the authors built TCR beta libraries. Each CDR3 protein gets one entry after TCRdb re-called the multiplex PCR reads with MiXCR. Of about 210,000 distinct CDR3 sequences listed, roughly a fifth are singletons. This clonotype was counted at least ten times. Its antigen is still unknown. As to time point: newly diagnosed GD, antithyroid drugs for less than 3 months. RNA isolated from PBMCs was used to make the TCR library. Notes on the study in general: Samples came from peripheral blood alone, without thyroid tissue. TRBV28, TRBJ1-2 and TRBJ2-5 were segments that persistent disease favored.

CDR1 and CDR2 from the germline V gene are LNHDA and SQIVND (reference sequence). The CDR3 sequence is 16 residues long. V lost 6 bases, J lost 4 bases, and 9 bases stayed unmatched. In addition, the sample was reused for a study of T cells in Graves' hyperthyroidism and ophthalmopathy. This second report adds: HTBI primers drove first-round RT-PCR of the TCR CDR3.

This clonotype was sampled from a woman aged 25 to 39 with Graves disease. Source: peripheral blood mononuclear cells (PBMCs), taken at new diagnosis, from a patient treated with antithyroid drugs. This chain uses TRBV19 with TRBJ2-2; 9 nucleotides match TRBD1. The CDR3 reads CASSFGQGRRTGELFF. CDR3 in DNA: TGTGCCAGTAGCTTCGGACAGGGGAGGCGCACCGGGGAGCTGTTTTTT.